At least ten counts were recorded for the clone carrying this T cell receptor (beta chain). Its target is not known. This sample is part of a study of T cells in Graves' hyperthyroidism and ophthalmopathy. Study-level results: Blood held most thyroid clonotypes expanded above 0.001 frequency.

The CDR3 is 13 amino acids. Trimming removed 3 bases at V and 0 bases at J, with 5 bases between. Germline V gene data show CDR1 as SEHNR and CDR2 as FQNEAQ (reference sequence). Amplification targeted TCR beta CDR3 regions from RNA transcripts. First-round RT-PCR with HTBI primers amplified the TCR CDR3 region. One entry per CDR3 protein, called by TCRdb with MiXCR from the multiplex PCR reads. The data contain a few hundred thousand distinct CDR3 sequences, roughly 50% of them singletons. It was uncontrolled infection, other autoimmune disease, pregnancy or lactation that excluded patients. The sequenced sample was peripheral blood or thyroid tissue (not recorded which). The sequence came from an adult woman with Graves' disease, either hyperthyroidism or ophthalmopathy (not recorded which). The chain uses TRBV7-9 and TRBJ1-1; D is uncertain. DNA of the CDR3: TGTGCCAGCAGCTTTCAACTGAACACTGAAGCTTTCTTT. This translates into CASSFQLNTEAFF.